This T cell receptor beta chain was profiled in a study of T cells in Graves' hyperthyroidism and ophthalmopathy. Amplified TCR beta CDR3 regions derived from RNA transcripts. In the first-round RT-PCR of the TCR CDR3, the HTBI primer set was used. TCRdb reprocessed the multiplex PCR reads with MiXCR, giving one entry per CDR3 protein. The sample records 600,000 to 750,000 distinct CDR3 sequences, 15% to 20% being singletons. The V gene's germline CDR1 is SQVTM and CDR2 ANQGSEA. The CDR3 has 15 amino acids. With V trimmed by 2 bases and J by 3 bases, 8 bases remained unmatched. Sequenced sample: blood. The J gene is TRBJ1-2, the V gene TRBV29-1; 8 nucleotides line up with TRBD1. This receptor was obtained from a man aged 50-59 years with Graves' hyperthyroidism. The CDR3 DNA follows: TGCAGCGTTGAAAATCCGGGACAGGACGACTATGGCTACACCTTC. Translation gives CSVENPGQDDYGYTF.